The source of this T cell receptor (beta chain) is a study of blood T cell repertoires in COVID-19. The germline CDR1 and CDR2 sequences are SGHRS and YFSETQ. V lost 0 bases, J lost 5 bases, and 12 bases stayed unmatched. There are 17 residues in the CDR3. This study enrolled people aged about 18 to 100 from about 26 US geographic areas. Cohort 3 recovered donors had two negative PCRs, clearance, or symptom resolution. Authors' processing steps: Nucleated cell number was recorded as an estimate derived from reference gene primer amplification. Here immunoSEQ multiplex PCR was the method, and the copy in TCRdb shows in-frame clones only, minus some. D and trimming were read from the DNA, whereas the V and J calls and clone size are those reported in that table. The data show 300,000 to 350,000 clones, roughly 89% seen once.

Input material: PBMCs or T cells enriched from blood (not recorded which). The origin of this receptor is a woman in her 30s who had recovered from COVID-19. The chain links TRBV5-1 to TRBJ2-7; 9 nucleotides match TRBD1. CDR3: CASSLATGGAYLNEQYF. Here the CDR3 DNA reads TGCGCCAGCAGCTTGGCCACAGGGGGCGCTTATTTGAACGAGCAGTACTTC.